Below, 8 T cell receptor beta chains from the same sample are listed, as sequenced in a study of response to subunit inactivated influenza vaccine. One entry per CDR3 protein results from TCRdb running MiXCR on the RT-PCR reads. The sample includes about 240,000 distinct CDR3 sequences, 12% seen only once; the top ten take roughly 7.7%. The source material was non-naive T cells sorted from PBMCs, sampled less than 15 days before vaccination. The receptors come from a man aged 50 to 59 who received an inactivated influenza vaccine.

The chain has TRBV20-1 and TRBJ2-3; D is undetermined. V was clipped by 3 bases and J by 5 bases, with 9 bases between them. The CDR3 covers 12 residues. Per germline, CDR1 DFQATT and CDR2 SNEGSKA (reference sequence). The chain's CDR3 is CSARYYGDTQYF. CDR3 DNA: TGCAGTGCTAGGTACTATGGAGATACGCAGTATTTT.

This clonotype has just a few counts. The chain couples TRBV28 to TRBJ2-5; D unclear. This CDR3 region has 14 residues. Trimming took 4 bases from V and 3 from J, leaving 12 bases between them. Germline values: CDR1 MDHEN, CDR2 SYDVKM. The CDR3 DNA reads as TGTGCCAGCAGTTCGTATGGGAAAAAAGAGACCCAGTACTTC. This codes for CASSSYGKKETQYF.

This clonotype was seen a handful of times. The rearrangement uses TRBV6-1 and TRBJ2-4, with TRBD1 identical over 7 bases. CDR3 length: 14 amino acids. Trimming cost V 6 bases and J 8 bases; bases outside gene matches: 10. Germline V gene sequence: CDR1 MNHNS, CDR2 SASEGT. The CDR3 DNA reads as TGTGCCAGCAGACGGCGACAGGGTCGAGACATTCAGTACTTC. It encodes CASRRRQGRDIQYF.

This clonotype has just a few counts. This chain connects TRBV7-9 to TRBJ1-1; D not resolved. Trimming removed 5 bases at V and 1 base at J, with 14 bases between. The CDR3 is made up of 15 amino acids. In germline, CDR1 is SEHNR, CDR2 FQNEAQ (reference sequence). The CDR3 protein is CASSPVRWTNTEAFF. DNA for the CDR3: TGTGCCAGCAGCCCTGTCCGGTGGACGAACACTGAAGCTTTCTTT.

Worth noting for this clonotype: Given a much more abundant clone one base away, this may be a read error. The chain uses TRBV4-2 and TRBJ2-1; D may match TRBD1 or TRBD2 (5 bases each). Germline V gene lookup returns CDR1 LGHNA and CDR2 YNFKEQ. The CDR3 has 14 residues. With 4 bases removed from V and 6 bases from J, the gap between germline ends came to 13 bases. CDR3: CASSPPRGFNEQFF. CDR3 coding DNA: TGTGCCAGCAGCCCACCCCGGGGCTTCAATGAGCAGTTCTTC.

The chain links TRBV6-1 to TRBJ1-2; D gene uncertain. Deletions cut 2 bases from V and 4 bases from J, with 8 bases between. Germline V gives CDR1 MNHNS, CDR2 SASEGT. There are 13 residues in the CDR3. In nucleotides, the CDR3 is TGTGCCAGCAGTGAAAAGGGAGGCTATGGCTACACCTTC. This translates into CASSEKGGYGYTF.

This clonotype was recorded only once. The CDR3 loop reads CASSPGTTQYF. The CDR3 DNA reads TGTGCCAGCAGCCCTGGGACCACCCAGTACTTC. The chain employs TRBV9 and TRBJ2-5; either TRBD1 or TRBD2 may supply D (5 bases each). V was trimmed by 4 bases and J by 8 bases, leaving 9 bases between them. CDR1 is SGDLS and CDR2 is YYNGEE in the germline V gene. The CDR3 length is 11 residues.

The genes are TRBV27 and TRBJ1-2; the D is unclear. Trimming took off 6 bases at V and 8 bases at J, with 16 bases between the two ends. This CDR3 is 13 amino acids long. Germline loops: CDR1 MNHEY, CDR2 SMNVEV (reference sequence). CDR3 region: CASSRHEGTGYTF. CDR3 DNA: TGTGCCAGCAGCCGCCACGAGGGTACGGGCTACACCTTC.